The present entry profiles one T cell receptor (beta chain) with its context. Its antigen specificity is not known. Per-base qualities were not stored, and no clone one base away is much larger. Sequences SGHKS (CDR1) and YYEKEE (CDR2) are obtained from the germline V gene (reference sequence). The CDR3 runs 14 amino acids, cysteine and phenylalanine included. Kept here is only the CDR3 DNA, which spans 42 bases and is read in frame from base 1. V is pared back by 0 bases and J by 1 base, with 5 bases lying between the germline termini. The data originate from a study of control samples from healthy donors and cancer patients (dated by TCRdb to 2020 to 2022). The protocol used for the library was the immunoSEQ multiplex PCR assay. TCRdb took this table from immuneACCESS and kept in-frame rearrangements with V and J called. Such tables lack part of the clones; where checked against another copy, unresolved V genes explain under half of the gap, and the rest is unexplained. This sample gives roughly 20,000 clones in total; under 90% of them show up just once. The ten largest clones add up to roughly 25% of the sample.

This receptor was obtained from a man aged 55 to 70 with colorectal cancer. Material for sequencing was PBMCs. The sequence joins TRBV5-5 to TRBJ1-5; the D gene lacks a confident call. The nucleotide sequence reads TGTGCCAGCAGCTTGGAATGGAGCAATCAGCCCCAGCATTTT. Its translation is CASSLEWSNQPQHF.